The 22 T cell receptor beta chains presented below share a single source sample, sequenced in a study of ipilimumab plus nivolumab after autologous stem cell transplantation. Generated by immunoSEQ multiplex PCR, the TCRdb table keeps only in-frame clones and is missing some. Found here are 20,000 to 25,000 clones, 74% of them singletons; the top ten hold approximately 23%. The starting material was PBMCs, obtained in a trial of ipilimumab plus nivolumab as post-transplant consolidation. The receptors originated from a male donor with diffuse large B-cell lymphoma.

The V gene is TRBV6-6, the J gene TRBJ1-5, with D possibly being TRBD1 (6 bases). This CDR3 spans 14 amino acids. Trimming removed 8 bases from V and 4 bases from J, with 15 bases in between. CDR1 MNHNY and CDR2 SVGAGI come from the germline V gene (reference sequence). CDR3 protein: CASGLGGSNQPQHF. The DNA of the CDR3 is TGTGCCAGCGGGTTAGGGGGGTCGAATCAGCCCCAGCATTTT.

This clone was found a few times. The V and J genes are TRBV7-2 and TRBJ2-3; 11 bases are a match to TRBD2. This CDR3 region has 18 residues. Germline assignment: CDR1 SGHTA and CDR2 FQGNSA. V gave up 1 base and J gave up 2 bases; unmatched junction bases: 8. The DNA of the CDR3 is TGTGCCAGCAGCTTAGGGCTAGCGGGGGGCTACAACACAGATACGCAGTATTTT. This sequence encodes CASSLGLAGGYNTDTQYF. Full variable domain (outside the CDR3, taken from reference TRBV7-2 and TRBJ2-3): GAGVSQSPSNKVTEKGKDVELRCDPISGHTALYWYRQSLGQGLEFLIYFQGNSAPDKSGLPSDRFSAERTGGSVSTLTIQRTQQEDSAVYLCASSLGLAGGYNTDTQYFGPGTRLTVL.

The V and J genes are TRBV29-1 and TRBJ2-7; TRBD2 is a possible D gene (5 bases). Trimming removed 6 bases from V and 0 bases from J, with 15 bases in between. Germline V CDR1 and CDR2: SQVTM, ANQGSEA. The CDR3 has 14 amino acids. For the CDR3, the DNA is TGCAGCGTAGTTGGACTGCCGAGCTCCTACGAGCAGTACTTC. Its protein product is CSVVGLPSSYEQYF.

Note on this clone: At the DNA level, this CDR3 is encoded by other sequences in the same sample as well. The chain has TRBV5-1 and TRBJ2-3, with 8 bases fitting TRBD1. CDR1 is SGHRS and CDR2 is YFSETQ in the germline V gene. After removal of 4 bases from V and 4 bases from J, the junction contained 5 bases not matched to a gene. The CDR3 loop spans 14 amino acids. In nucleotides, the CDR3 is TGCGCCAGCAGCCTAGGACAGGGACCAGATACGCAGTATTTT. This translates into CASSLGQGPDTQYF.

V usage is TRBV19 and J usage is TRBJ1-4; no clear D gene. This CDR3 spans 13 amino acids. CDR1 LNHDA and CDR2 SQIVND come from the germline V gene (reference sequence). V was shortened by 3 bases and J by 8 bases, with 10 bases between the two germline ends. This CDR3 is CASSIRPQEKLFF. The CDR3 region has the DNA TGTGCCAGTAGTATTCGCCCCCAGGAAAAACTGTTTTTT.

V is TRBV2 and J is TRBJ2-7; 11 bases fit TRBD2. This CDR3 contains 13 residues. Per the germline V gene, CDR1 is SNHLY and CDR2 is FYNNEI. J lost 7 bases, V lost 11 bases, and 10 bases had no gene match. The CDR3 coding sequence is TGTGCCTCCCGACTAGCGGGACCTCGGGAGCAGTACTTC. Translated, it gives CASRLAGPREQYF. Variable domain in full (rest from reference TRBV2 and TRBJ2-7): EPEVTQTPSHQVTQMGQEVILRCVPISNHLYFYWYRQILGQKVEFLVSFYNNEISEKSEIFDDQFSVERPDGSNFTLKIRSTKLEDSAMYFCASRLAGPREQYFGPGTRLTVT.

The CDR3 DNA reads as TGTGCCAGCAGCGCGGGGATTAGCACCTATAATTCACCCCTCCACTTT. Translated, it gives CASSAGISTYNSPLHF. The rearrangement uses TRBV11-2 and TRBJ1-6; D gene unclear. CDR1 is SGHAT, CDR2 FQNNGV, per germline. Trimming took 5 bases from V and 2 from J, leaving 13 bases between them. This CDR3 is 16 amino acids long. Filled out from reference TRBV11-2 and TRBJ1-6, the complete variable domain reads EAGVAQSPRYKIIEKRQSVAFWCNPISGHATLYWYQQILGQGPKLLIQFQNNGVVDDSQLPKDRFSAERLKGVDSTLKIQPAKLEDSAVYLCASSAGISTYNSPLHFGNGTRLTVT.

The rearrangement joins TRBV27 to TRBJ2-7, with TRBD2 identical over 7 bases. The germline V gene has CDR1 MNHEY and CDR2 SMNVEV (reference sequence). This CDR3 is 14 amino acids long. The ends lost 6 bases at V and 1 base at J; junction bases unmatched: 6. In DNA form, the CDR3 reads TGTGCCAGCAGCCCCGGGACTACATCCTACGAGCAGTACTTC. Its translation: CASSPGTTSYEQYF.

The chain employs TRBV30 and TRBJ2-3; no definite D call. Trimming stripped 3 bases from V and 7 bases from J, with 17 bases between. The CDR3 sequence is 14 residues long. Germline CDR1 reads GTSNPN; CDR2 reads SVGIG (reference sequence). The CDR3, as DNA: TGTGCCTGGAGCCATACTAACAACCTGTATACGCAGTATTTT. This translates into CAWSHTNNLYTQYF.

The count of this clone is one. The rearrangement links TRBV9 to TRBJ2-1; 11 bases are shared with TRBD2. Germline CDR1 is SGDLS and CDR2 is YYNGEE. The V gene end was trimmed by 0 bases and the J gene end by 4 bases; junction bases not matched to a gene: 3. The CDR3 extends over 16 amino acids. The CDR3 protein is CASSVGRTSGYNEQFF. In DNA form, the CDR3 reads TGTGCCAGCAGCGTAGGTCGGACTAGCGGGTACAATGAGCAGTTCTTC.

J is TRBJ2-6 and V is TRBV11-1, with a possible D match to TRBD1 (5 bases). The CDR3 extends over 16 amino acids. Germline V CDR1 and CDR2: SGHAT, FQDESV (reference sequence). Trimming pared 1 base from V and 4 bases from J, leaving 11 bases between. The CDR3 spells CASSLGWGAGANVLTF. The CDR3 region has the DNA TGTGCCAGCAGCTTAGGGTGGGGCGCCGGGGCCAACGTCCTGACTTTC.

This clone has only one observation. The chain combines TRBV29-1 with TRBJ2-3, with 12 positions matching TRBD2. The V gene end was trimmed by 6 bases and the J gene end by 3 bases; junction bases not matched to a gene: 7. Per germline, CDR1 SQVTM and CDR2 ANQGSEA. The CDR3 contains 15 residues. DNA of the CDR3: TGCAGCGTGGGTGGACTAGCGGGGCGGACAGATACGCAGTATTTT. Translated: CSVGGLAGRTDTQYF.

The chain links TRBV15 to TRBJ2-3; D is undetermined. The V gene's germline CDR1 is LNHNV and CDR2 YYDKDF (reference sequence). V lost 8 bases and J lost 0, with 9 bases in between. The CDR3 runs to 13 residues. DNA for the CDR3: TGTGCCACCCTTGGTTCTAGCACAGATACGCAGTATTTT. It is translated as CATLGSSTDTQYF.

The genes are TRBV5-1 and TRBJ2-1; no definite D call. The CDR3 spans 12 residues. Germline V gives CDR1 SGHRS, CDR2 YFSETQ. With 5 bases removed from V and 6 bases from J, the gap between germline ends came to 9 bases. The CDR3 loop reads CASRYDINEQFF. CDR3 DNA sequence: TGCGCCAGCAGATACGACATCAATGAGCAGTTCTTC.

The chain joins TRBV27 to TRBJ2-7; D not certain. The ends were cut back, 2 bases at V and 1 base at J, with 9 bases in the middle. This CDR3 contains 14 residues. Germline CDR1 MNHEY, CDR2 SMNVEV (reference sequence). The CDR3 nucleotides are TGTGCCAGCAGTTTAACGGACCCTTCCTACGAGCAGTACTTC. Amino acid sequence: CASSLTDPSYEQYF.

The V gene is TRBV11-3, the J gene TRBJ2-7, with 8 nucleotides matching TRBD1. CDR1 and CDR2 from the germline V gene are SGHNT and YENEEA. The CDR3 is 18 amino acids. Losses at the gene ends were 5 bases for V and 9 bases for J; bases not matched to a gene: 24. This chain's CDR3 is CASSPSGRTGTFYEGQYF. The CDR3 nucleotides read TGTGCCAGCAGCCCTTCGGGTCGGACAGGGACTTTCTACGAGGGGCAGTACTTC.

This clone was detected a few times. V usage is TRBV7-8 and J usage is TRBJ2-7; 9 bases map to TRBD1. The germline V gene has CDR1 SGHVS and CDR2 FQNEAQ. V shed 1 base, J shed 3 bases, and the junction held 13 bases outside the gene matches. The CDR3 length is 18 residues. CDR3 region: CASSLEVSWDREGYEQYF. CDR3 nucleotides: TGTGCCAGCAGCTTAGAGGTTTCGTGGGACAGGGAGGGCTACGAGCAGTACTTC.

This sequence joins TRBV9 and TRBJ1-2, with 7 bases identical to TRBD1. V dropped 4 bases and J dropped 6; count of bases not matched to a gene: 9. The CDR3 extends over 14 amino acids. CDR1 SGDLS and CDR2 YYNGEE come from the germline V gene. The CDR3 spells CASSTGAVGHGYTF. CDR3 nucleotides: TGTGCCAGCAGCACAGGGGCCGTTGGCCATGGCTACACCTTC.

The chain joins TRBV11-3 to TRBJ2-3; 7 positions match TRBD1. Germline V gene sequence: CDR1 SGHNT, CDR2 YENEEA. V shed 5 bases, J shed 1 base, and the junction held 9 bases outside the gene matches. The CDR3 consists of 16 residues. The CDR3 DNA follows: TGTGCCAGCAGCACCCGGACAGGCGGCGGCACAGATACGCAGTATTTT. This codes for CASSTRTGGGTDTQYF.

This clone was seen only a few times. The V and J genes are TRBV13 and TRBJ1-1, with a possible D match to TRBD1 (5 bases). Trimming shortened V by 5 bases and J by 2 bases, and 6 bases separated the two germline ends. The germline gives CDR1 PRHDT, CDR2 FYEKMQ (reference sequence). The CDR3 consists of 12 residues. CDR3 in amino acids: CASSRDNTEAFF. CDR3 bases: TGTGCCAGCAGCCGGGACAACACTGAAGCTTTCTTT.

The rearrangement uses TRBV7-3 and TRBJ2-7, with D perhaps assigned TRBD1 or TRBD2 (5 bases each). Germline CDR1 and CDR2: SGHTA and FQGTGA. The CDR3 length is 13 residues. V lost 5 bases and J lost 7, with 15 bases in between. The CDR3 DNA reads as TGTGCCAGCAGCGCTACGGGGCCTACAGAGCAGTACTTC. The encoded protein is CASSATGPTEQYF. Looking up the rest from reference TRBV7-3 and TRBJ2-7 gives the full variable domain: GAGVSQTPSNKVTEKGKYVELRCDPISGHTALYWYRQSLGQGPEFLIYFQGTGAADDSGLPNDRFFAVRPEGSVSTLKIQRTERGDSAVYLCASSATGPTEQYFGPGTRLTVT.

J is TRBJ2-7 and V is TRBV30; no clear D gene. V was cut by 2 bases and J by 2 bases, with 4 bases left in between. Per the germline V gene, CDR1 is GTSNPN and CDR2 is SVGIG (reference sequence). CDR3 length: 11 amino acids. In DNA form, the CDR3 reads TGTGCCTGGAGTACGGCCTACGAGCAGTACTTC. It is translated as CAWSTAYEQYF.